This TCR beta chain stems from a study of T-cell reconstitution after alpha-beta-depleted transplantation in children. The CDR3 extends over 14 amino acids. CDR1 and CDR2 (germline): SQVTM, ANQGSEA. The V and J ends lost 7 bases and 6 bases respectively, with 21 bases between them. During its preparation, the TCRbeta library received unique molecular identifiers. MiXCR was run by TCRdb on the PCR reads, yielding one entry per CDR3 protein. The table includes roughly 100,000 distinct CDR3 sequences, about 5.6% detected once. This clonotype appeared many times. This TCR came from a female patient aged 2 to 10 who had a stem cell transplant for Fanconi anemia, so the T cells may come from the graft donor. The starting material was PBMCs, mostly from graft donor cells, obtained 60 days after TCRalphabeta/CD19-depleted stem cell transplant. This sequence joins TRBV29-1 and TRBJ2-5; tentative D call: TRBD1 (5 bases). Written as DNA, the CDR3 is TGCAGCGCCCCCTCGGTGGGGCTGGGGCAGACCCAGTACTTC. It encodes CSAPSVGLGQTQYF. Looking up the rest from reference TRBV29-1 and TRBJ2-5 gives the full variable domain: SAVISQKPSRDICQRGTSLTIQCQVDSQVTMMFWYRQQPGQSLTLIATANQGSEATYESGFVIDKFPISRPNLTFSTLTVSNMSPEDSSIYLCSAPSVGLGQTQYFGPGTRLLVL.